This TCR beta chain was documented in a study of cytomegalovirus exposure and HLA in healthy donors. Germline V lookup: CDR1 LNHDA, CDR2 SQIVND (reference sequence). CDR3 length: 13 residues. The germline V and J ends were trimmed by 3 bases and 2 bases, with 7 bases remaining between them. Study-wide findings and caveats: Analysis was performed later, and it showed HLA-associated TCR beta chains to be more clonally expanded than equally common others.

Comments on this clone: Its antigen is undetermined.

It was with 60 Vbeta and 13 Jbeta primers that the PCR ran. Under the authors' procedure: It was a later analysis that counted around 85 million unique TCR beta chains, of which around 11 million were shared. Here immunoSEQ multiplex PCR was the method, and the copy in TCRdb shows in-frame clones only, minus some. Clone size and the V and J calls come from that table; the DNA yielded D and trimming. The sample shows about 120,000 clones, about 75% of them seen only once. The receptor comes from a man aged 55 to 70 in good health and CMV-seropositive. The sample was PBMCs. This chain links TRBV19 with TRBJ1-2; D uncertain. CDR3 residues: CASSIVANYGYTF. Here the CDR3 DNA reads TGTGCCAGTAGTATCGTGGCAAACTATGGCTACACCTTC.